These 13 T cell receptor beta chains originate from one sample sequenced in a study of CD8 T cells in Susac syndrome. The authors reverse transcribed roughly 0.5 to 1 ug RNA with random hexamers. TCRdb re-called the immunoSEQ multiplex PCR reads with MiXCR, one entry per CDR3 protein. Here the sample spans about 130,000 distinct CDR3 sequences, more than 85% being singletons. The sample consisted of CD8+ T cells from PBMCs. These receptors were collected from a human donor with multiple sclerosis.

The chain uses TRBV27 and TRBJ1-5; 8 positions agree with TRBD1. V dropped 6 bases and J dropped 3; count of bases not matched to a gene: 7. Germline CDR1 MNHEY, CDR2 SMNVEV (reference sequence). This CDR3 comprises 15 residues. The CDR3 region is CASRRTGSFNQPQHF. CDR3 sequence (DNA): TGTGCCAGCAGACGGACAGGGAGTTTCAATCAGCCCCAGCATTTT.

J is TRBJ2-1 and V is TRBV11-2, with D maybe TRBD2 (5 bases). Germline-derived CDR1 and CDR2 are SGHAT and FQNNGV. V shed 5 bases and J shed 4 bases, with 12 bases lying between them. This CDR3 region has 14 residues. As DNA, the CDR3 is TGTGCCAGCAGCCTGGAGGCCTCTTACAATGAGCAGTTCTTC. Translation: CASSLEASYNEQFF.

The rearrangement links TRBV7-6 to TRBJ1-1; 11 nucleotides match TRBD1. V dropped 5 bases and J dropped 6; count of bases not matched to a gene: 8. The CDR3 loop spans 15 amino acids. The germline V gene has CDR1 SGHVS and CDR2 FNYEAQ. DNA for the CDR3: TGTGCCAGCAGCGCCGGACAGGGGGCGCATCCTGAAGCTTTCTTT. This codes for CASSAGQGAHPEAFF.

The V call is TRBV5-6, the J call TRBJ1-5; D is uncertain. Trimming pared 4 bases from V and 3 bases from J, leaving 11 bases between. Germline V gene lookup returns CDR1 SGHDT and CDR2 YYEEEE. The CDR3 is 14 amino acids. The CDR3 is CASSHGNSNQPQHF. CDR3 nucleotide sequence: TGTGCCAGCAGCCACGGGAACTCCAATCAGCCCCAGCATTTT.

The chain carries TRBV9 and TRBJ1-4, with TRBD1 matching 10 bases. V lost 4 bases to trimming and J lost 7 bases; unmatched junction nucleotides: 4. Germline V gene sequence: CDR1 SGDLS, CDR2 YYNGEE. CDR3 length equals 14 residues. The CDR3 nucleotides are TGTGCCAGCAGCCCCGGGACAGGGGTTGAAAAACTGTTTTTT. Amino acid sequence: CASSPGTGVEKLFF.

The chain carries TRBV14 and TRBJ2-3, with D unclear. The CDR3 consists of 14 residues. Germline V CDR1 and CDR2: SGHDN, FVKESK. V dropped 4 bases and J dropped 6 bases, with 14 bases sitting between them. CDR3 coding DNA: TGTGCCAGCAGCCTGGGATCTTCCTTCGATACGCAGTATTTT. Its translation is CASSLGSSFDTQYF.

The chain recombines TRBV27 with TRBJ2-3; 8 nucleotides align to TRBD1. Germline-derived CDR1 and CDR2 are MNHEY and SMNVEV (reference sequence). The CDR3 sequence is 16 residues long. With 3 bases clipped from V and 4 bases from J, the junction kept 9 bases outside the gene matches. CDR3 in amino acids: CASSLTPDRVADTQYF. The CDR3 DNA sequence: TGTGCCAGCAGTTTGACTCCGGACAGGGTAGCAGATACGCAGTATTTT.

The genes are TRBV20-1 and TRBJ2-5; 13 nucleotides line up with TRBD2. This CDR3 spans 17 amino acids. The J segment lost 7 bases and the V segment lost 0 bases, leaving 11 bases of the junction unmatched. The germline V gene has CDR1 DFQATT and CDR2 SNEGSKA (reference sequence). DNA of the CDR3: TGCAGTGCTAGAGATTATACTAGCGGGGGGGTTTGGGTGACCCAGTACTTC. This encodes CSARDYTSGGVWVTQYF.

This clonotype was observed once. The rearrangement links TRBV4-1 to TRBJ2-3, with unresolved D. V gave up 1 base and J gave up 1 base, with 9 bases separating them. The CDR3 sequence is 15 residues long. CDR1 MGHRA and CDR2 YSYEKL come from the germline V gene. The DNA of the CDR3 is TGCGCCAGCAGCCAAGGGCTAGTAGGCACAGATACGCAGTATTTT. Amino acid sequence: CASSQGLVGTDTQYF.

The chain employs TRBV29-1 and TRBJ2-3, with 9 bases that match TRBD1. Unmatched junction bases numbered 16, after V lost 7 bases and J lost 2 bases. This CDR3 is 17 amino acids long. Germline CDR1 is SQVTM and CDR2 is ANQGSEA. This chain's CDR3 is CSAWAQGAYRSTDTQYF. The DNA for the CDR3 is TGCAGCGCCTGGGCACAGGGGGCCTATAGATCCACAGATACGCAGTATTTT.

The J gene is TRBJ2-7, the V gene TRBV5-1; TRBD1 is a possible D gene (6 bases). CDR3 length: 16 residues. Trimming removed 0 bases from V and 6 bases from J, with 19 bases in between. CDR1 SGHRS and CDR2 YFSETQ come from the germline V gene. CDR3 region: CASSLVAPDSTFEQYF. The CDR3 DNA is TGCGCCAGCAGCTTGGTGGCCCCGGACAGTACGTTCGAGCAGTACTTC.

The table lists this clonotype with a count of one. V usage is TRBV6-2 or TRBV6-3 and J usage is TRBJ2-5, with 9 positions matching TRBD2. The V gene's germline CDR1 is MNHEY and CDR2 SVGEGT. V gave up 0 bases and J gave up 5 bases; unmatched junction bases: 7. This CDR3 region has 16 residues. The CDR3 region is CASSYSAGGPVETQYF. The CDR3 DNA reads TGTGCCAGCAGTTACTCGGCGGGGGGGCCGGTGGAGACCCAGTACTTC.

This clonotype was seen more than once but under ten times. The chain joins TRBV5-6 to TRBJ2-7; 10 bases match TRBD1. This CDR3 contains 15 residues. Germline CDR1 and CDR2: SGHDT and YYEEEE. V gave up 1 base and J gave up 5 bases; unmatched junction bases: 6. The CDR3: CASSLRVTGGHEQYF. CDR3 in DNA: TGTGCCAGCAGCTTGAGGGTGACAGGGGGCCACGAGCAGTACTTC.